One and the same sample provided the 22 T cell receptor beta chains below, sequenced in a study of blood T cell repertoires in COVID-19. Profiled with immunoSEQ multiplex PCR; TCRdb holds only in-frame clones, not every one. The sample holds fewer than 250,000 clones, about four fifths seen once. The specimen sequenced was peripheral blood. The receptors derive from a woman aged 70 to 79 with acute or convalescent COVID-19.

The genes are TRBV19 and TRBJ1-2, with D possibly matching TRBD1 (6 bases). This CDR3 region has 12 residues. Trimming took 7 bases from V and 2 from J, leaving 8 bases between them. Germline V gene lookup returns CDR1 LNHDA and CDR2 SQIVND (reference sequence). In nucleotides, the CDR3 is TGTGCCAGTACCACAGGGAACTATGGCTACACCTTC. Encoded protein: CASTTGNYGYTF.

The V gene is TRBV6-2 or TRBV6-3, the J gene TRBJ1-1, with 12 nucleotides matching TRBD1. CDR1 MNHEY and CDR2 SVGEGT come from the germline V gene. The CDR3 consists of 16 residues. Germline trimming cut 0 bases from V and 11 bases from J; bases unmatched to any gene: 10. CDR3 sequence: CASSYSPGTGGRWAFF. CDR3 nucleotides: TGTGCCAGCAGTTACTCCCCCGGGACAGGGGGCCGGTGGGCTTTCTTT.

Only one count was recorded for this clone. This chain joins TRBV24-1 and TRBJ1-2; the D gene is possibly TRBD1 (6 bases). V lost 3 bases to trimming and J lost 3 bases, with 13 bases between them. CDR3 size: 15 residues. Germline V gene lookup returns CDR1 KGHDR and CDR2 SFDVKD. This CDR3 is CATSDGGQIDYGYTF. The CDR3 nucleotides read TGTGCCACCAGTGATGGGGGCCAGATTGACTATGGCTACACCTTC.

The V gene is TRBV3-1 (or the pseudogene TRBV3-2), the J gene TRBJ2-1, with TRBD2 matching over 7 bases. The germline V gene encodes CDR1 LGHDT and CDR2 YNNKEL (reference sequence). The CDR3 is 15 amino acids. J was trimmed by 4 bases and V by 0 bases; bases with no gene match: 3. In DNA form, the CDR3 reads TGTGCCAGCAGCCAAGACTCACTAGCGTACAATGAGCAGTTCTTC. Translated: CASSQDSLAYNEQFF.

DNA of the CDR3: TGTGCCAGCAGCCAAGGAAGGGGAAGGGGCTATGGCTACACCTTC. Translation: CASSQGRGRGYGYTF. This chain uses TRBV14 with TRBJ1-2; a possible D gene is TRBD1 (5 bases). This CDR3 spans 15 amino acids. V was cut by 1 base and J by 4 bases, with 13 bases left in between. Per the germline V gene, CDR1 is SGHDN and CDR2 is FVKESK.

V and J are TRBV19 and TRBJ1-2; 7 bases fit TRBD1. The CDR3 is 13 amino acids. Germline V gives CDR1 LNHDA, CDR2 SQIVND (reference sequence). The junction had 3 bases not matched to a gene; V was cut back by 5 bases and J by 3 bases. In nucleotides, the CDR3 is TGTGCCAGTAGTCCGGGACAGCACTATGGCTACACCTTC. Its protein product is CASSPGQHYGYTF.

The chain combines TRBV28 with TRBJ2-5; 9 bases fit TRBD1. Germline CDR1 MDHEN, CDR2 SYDVKM. CDR3 length: 14 amino acids. V shed 5 bases and J 3 bases; nucleotides not matched to a gene: 4. The CDR3 is CASSHRTGEETQYF. CDR3 in DNA: TGTGCCAGCAGTCACCGGACAGGGGAAGAGACCCAGTACTTC.

This clone was recorded a few times. The chain has TRBV27 and TRBJ1-2; no reliable D call. CDR3 length: 15 residues. V was pared by 5 bases and J by 8 bases, with 21 bases between. Looked up from germline, CDR1 is MNHEY and CDR2 is SMNVEV (reference sequence). The CDR3 nucleotides read TGTGCCAGCAGTCCCCGAGGAGGGATCAAAGGGGGCTACACCTTC. It yields the protein CASSPRGGIKGGYTF.

CDR3 bases: TGTGCCAGCAGTTCAATTGGACAGGGGGGACCCTACGAGCAGTACTTC. It encodes CASSSIGQGGPYEQYF. V usage is TRBV28 and J usage is TRBJ2-7; 10 bases are shared with TRBD1. CDR1 MDHEN and CDR2 SYDVKM come from the germline V gene. With 4 bases clipped from V and 2 bases from J, the junction kept 8 bases outside the gene matches. The CDR3 runs to 16 residues.

The V call is TRBV3-1 (or the pseudogene TRBV3-2), the J call TRBJ1-2; 9 nucleotides align to TRBD1. With V trimmed by 1 base and J by 5 bases, 20 bases remained unmatched. CDR3 size: 20 residues. In germline, CDR1 is LGHDT, CDR2 YNNKEL (reference sequence). CDR3 amino acids: CASSQGTGVATRSLTYGYTF. CDR3 DNA: TGTGCCAGCAGCCAAGGGACAGGGGTTGCGACTAGATCTTTGACTTATGGCTACACCTTC.

About this clone itself: Other DNA sequences in the same sample also yield this CDR3. The rearrangement links TRBV27 to TRBJ1-1; the match to TRBD1 covers 8 bases. The germline gives CDR1 MNHEY, CDR2 SMNVEV (reference sequence). J was trimmed by 3 bases and V by 6 bases; bases with no gene match: 6. The CDR3 spans 14 residues. The CDR3 is CASRPMTGDTEAFF. The CDR3 DNA follows: TGTGCCAGCAGACCGATGACAGGGGACACTGAAGCTTTCTTT.

The CDR3 loop reads CASSLQGARDTGELFF. CDR3 nucleotide sequence: TGCGCCAGCAGCCTACAGGGCGCGCGCGATACCGGGGAGCTGTTTTTT. V gene TRBV4-3 combines with J gene TRBJ2-2, with D tentatively TRBD1 (6 bases). Germline lookup yields CDR1 LGHNA and CDR2 YSLEER. This CDR3 has 16 amino acids. V was pared by 4 bases and J by 5 bases, with 17 bases between.

This chain connects TRBV29-1 to TRBJ2-4, with D maybe TRBD1 (6 bases). The CDR3 is 12 residues long. Per the germline V gene, CDR1 is SQVTM and CDR2 is ANQGSEA. The ends were cut back, 7 bases at V and 7 bases at J, with 14 bases in the middle. The CDR3 protein is CSARLQGNIQYF. The CDR3 coding sequence is TGCAGCGCTCGCCTACAGGGTAACATTCAGTACTTC.

V is TRBV18 and J is TRBJ2-7; TRBD1 is a possible D gene (6 bases). With 1 base removed from V and 2 bases from J, the gap between germline ends came to 12 bases. Per germline, CDR1 KGHSH and CDR2 LQKENI. The CDR3 consists of 15 residues. CDR3 nucleotides: TGTGCCAGCTCACCACGGCGTCAGGGGACCTACGAGCAGTACTTC. It codes for CASSPRRQGTYEQYF. Based on the CDR3 plus reference TRBV18 and TRBJ2-7, the full variable domain is NAGVMQNPRHLVRRRGQEARLRCSPMKGHSHVYWYRQLPEEGLKFMVYLQKENIIDESGMPKERFSAEFPKEGPSILRIQQVVRGDSAAYFCASSPRRQGTYEQYFGPGTRLTVT.

The V and J genes are TRBV2 and TRBJ2-5, with a possible D match to TRBD2 (7 bases). This CDR3 has 16 amino acids. The germline gives CDR1 SNHLY, CDR2 FYNNEI. Trimming left V 3 bases short and J 5 bases short, with 19 bases between. Here the CDR3 reads CASSESGGGLPETQYF. DNA of the CDR3: TGTGCCAGCAGTGAGTCGGGCGGGGGCCTGCCGGAGACCCAGTACTTC.

V is TRBV7-9 and J is TRBJ2-2; D call uncertain. CDR1 and CDR2 (germline): SEHNR, FQNEAQ (reference sequence). The CDR3 runs to 9 residues. The CDR3 sequence is CAARGELFF. The CDR3 nucleotides are TGTGCAGCCAGGGGGGAGCTGTTTTTT.

The rearrangement links TRBV5-4 to TRBJ1-3, with no clear D. Germline V CDR1 and CDR2: SGHNT, YYREEE (reference sequence). V shed 4 bases and J shed 0 bases, with 8 bases lying between them. The CDR3 extends over 14 amino acids. DNA of the CDR3: TGTGCCAGCAGCCCGACGGGCTCTGGAAACACCATATATTTT. Translated, it gives CASSPTGSGNTIYF. The full variable domain, with the rest looked up from reference TRBV5-4 and TRBJ1-3, is ETGVTQSPTHLIKTRGQQVTLRCSSQSGHNTVSWYQQALGQGPQFIFQYYREEENGRGNFPPRFSGLQFPNYSSELNVNALELDDSALYLCASSPTGSGNTIYFGEGSWLTVV.

This clone was recorded once. The chain carries TRBV6-2 or TRBV6-3 and TRBJ2-7; the match to TRBD2 covers 7 bases. This CDR3 spans 13 amino acids. J lost 3 bases, V lost 5 bases, and 4 bases had no gene match. Germline V lookup: CDR1 MNHEY, CDR2 SVGEGT. The CDR3 spells CASSLGGNYEQYF. The CDR3 DNA reads TGTGCCAGCAGTCTCGGGGGGAACTACGAGCAGTACTTC.

CDR3 sequence (DNA): TGTGCCAGCAGCCCAATGGGACAGGGGATCCCTTATGGCTACACCTTC. Translating gives CASSPMGQGIPYGYTF. The rearrangement uses TRBV7-8 and TRBJ1-2, with 10 bases that match TRBD1. The J segment lost 5 bases and the V segment lost 5 bases, leaving 11 bases of the junction unmatched. Per germline, CDR1 SGHVS and CDR2 FQNEAQ. The CDR3 totals 16 residues.

This clone was seen more than once but under ten times. The chain couples TRBV5-1 to TRBJ1-6, with 10 positions matching TRBD1. CDR3 size: 15 residues. V trimming: 4 bases; J trimming: 9 bases; junction bases outside the gene matches: 7. Germline CDR1 and CDR2: SGHRS and YFSETQ. Here the CDR3 DNA reads TGCGCCAGCAGCGCCGGGACAGGGGAAAGTTCACCCCTCCACTTT. This codes for CASSAGTGESSPLHF.

V is TRBV7-9 and J is TRBJ2-2; 7 nucleotides agree with TRBD1. The CDR3 has 16 amino acids. Germline CDR1 is SEHNR and CDR2 is FQNEAQ (reference sequence). V dropped 2 bases and J dropped 0; count of bases not matched to a gene: 3. Here the CDR3 DNA reads TGTGCCAGCAGCTTAATCGGGACAGCGAACACCGGGGAGCTGTTTTTT. It yields the protein CASSLIGTANTGELFF.

The V call is TRBV15, the J call TRBJ2-2; 12 positions match TRBD2. CDR1 and CDR2 from the germline V gene are LNHNV and YYDKDF (reference sequence). V lost 1 base, J lost 5 bases, and 11 bases stayed unmatched. This CDR3 has 19 amino acids. In nucleotides, the CDR3 is TGTGCCACCAGCAGAGGATACTCTTGGACTAGCGGGGCTACCGGGGAGCTGTTTTTT. It translates to CATSRGYSWTSGATGELFF.